Following are 15 T cell receptor beta chains from one sample sequenced in a study of T cells in Graves' hyperthyroidism and ophthalmopathy. TCR beta CDR3 regions were amplified from RNA transcripts. First-round RT-PCR of the TCR CDR3 relied on the HTBI primer set. TCRdb passed the multiplex PCR reads through MiXCR, listing each CDR3 protein once. The table has about 640,000 distinct CDR3 sequences, roughly 20% seen once. Sequencing was performed on blood. Receptors originate from a man aged 30 to 45 with Graves' ophthalmopathy.

This clonotype turned up a few times. The CDR3 loop reads CASRGGDTIYF. The CDR3 nucleotides are TGTGCCAGCCGTGGGGGGGACACCATATATTTT. The chain is built from TRBV28 and TRBJ1-3; TRBD1 is a possible D gene (5 bases). This CDR3 is built from 11 residues. The V gene's germline CDR1 is MDHEN and CDR2 SYDVKM. V was cut by 8 bases and J by 8 bases, with 10 bases left in between.

In its sample, this clonotype was seen many times. This chain joins TRBV18 and TRBJ2-5; no firm D call. The CDR3 extends over 14 amino acids. V was cut by 0 bases and J by 4 bases, with 9 bases left in between. Germline V gene data show CDR1 as KGHSH and CDR2 as LQKENI. The CDR3: CASSPPGMAETQYF. The CDR3 bases are TGTGCCAGCTCACCACCGGGGATGGCAGAGACCCAGTACTTC.

The table lists this clonotype with a few counts. The chain links TRBV5-4 to TRBJ1-2; 7 bases map to TRBD1. Germline loops: CDR1 SGHNT, CDR2 YYREEE (reference sequence). The length of the CDR3 is 13 residues. V gave up 3 bases and J gave up 8 bases; unmatched junction bases: 7. The DNA of the CDR3 is TGTGCCAGCAGCTCGCCCAGGACAGGCGGCTACACCTTC. This sequence encodes CASSSPRTGGYTF.

This clonotype has a handful of counts. The rearrangement links TRBV29-1 to TRBJ1-1; perhaps TRBD1 as D (5 bases). Trimming removed 4 bases at V and 5 bases at J, with 8 bases between. The CDR3 is 11 residues long. Germline-derived CDR1 and CDR2 are SQVTM and ANQGSEA. In DNA, the CDR3 is TGCAGCGTTGCAGGGTTTACTGAAGCTTTCTTT. Protein: CSVAGFTEAFF.

This clonotype was counted between two and nine times. This sequence joins TRBV9 and TRBJ1-1, with TRBD1 matching 12 bases. Trimming at V came to 0 bases and at J to 4 bases, leaving 7 bases not matched to a gene. The CDR3 loop spans 17 amino acids. CDR1 is SGDLS, CDR2 YYNGEE, per germline. The CDR3 sequence: CASSVGDRGRGGTEAFF. The DNA for the CDR3 is TGTGCCAGCAGCGTAGGGGACAGGGGGCGCGGGGGCACTGAAGCTTTCTTT. Complete variable domain (other parts from reference TRBV9 and TRBJ1-1): DSGVTQTPKHLITATGQRVTLRCSPRSGDLSVYWYQQSLDQGLQFLIQYYNGEERAKGNILERFSAQQFPDLHSELNLSSLELGDSALYFCASSVGDRGRGGTEAFFGQGTRLTVV.

The sample holds one count of this clonotype. The chain has TRBV12-3 or TRBV12-4 and TRBJ2-6; 7 positions match TRBD1. The J segment lost 0 bases and the V segment lost 4 bases, leaving 6 bases of the junction unmatched. The CDR3 length is 17 residues. In nucleotides, the CDR3 is TGTGCCAGCAGTTACCGAGGGACAGACTCTGGGGCCAACGTCCTGACTTTC. The encoded protein is CASSYRGTDSGANVLTF.

J is TRBJ1-6 and V is TRBV6-2 or TRBV6-3, with TRBD1 matching over 8 bases. The V gene's germline CDR1 is MNHEY and CDR2 SVGEGT. The trim removed 2 bases at V and 10 bases at J, leaving 4 bases unmatched. This CDR3 has 14 amino acids. CDR3 protein: CASSYRTGHSPLHF. The CDR3 DNA reads as TGTGCCAGCAGTTACAGGACAGGGCACTCACCCCTCCACTTT.

The chain uses TRBV7-6 and TRBJ2-1, with 8 bases identical to TRBD2. The V segment lost 5 bases and the J segment 0 bases; nucleotides outside the gene matches: 9. CDR3 length: 17 residues. The germline V gene encodes CDR1 SGHVS and CDR2 FNYEAQ. As DNA, the CDR3 is TGTGCCAGCAGCCCTCCCCCGGGGACTAGCTCCTACAATGAGCAGTTCTTC. This gives the protein CASSPPPGTSSYNEQFF.

Here the CDR3 reads CSARGDSQNTEAFF. CDR3 sequence (DNA): TGCAGTGCTAGAGGGGACAGTCAGAACACTGAAGCTTTCTTT. The V and J genes are TRBV20-1 and TRBJ1-1; the match to TRBD1 covers 7 bases. The CDR3 runs 14 residues. V shed 1 base, J shed 1 base, and the junction held 3 bases outside the gene matches. Germline CDR1 DFQATT, CDR2 SNEGSKA (reference sequence).

CDR3 in DNA: TGTGCCAGCAGCCCCACAATGACAGGGATGGAGACCCAGTACTTC. Translation: CASSPTMTGMETQYF. The chain couples TRBV7-6 to TRBJ2-5, with 7 bases matching TRBD1. This CDR3 spans 15 amino acids. Per germline, CDR1 SGHVS and CDR2 FNYEAQ. V dropped 5 bases and J dropped 5; count of bases not matched to a gene: 11.

This clonotype occurred a few times. This chain uses TRBV6-2 or TRBV6-3 with TRBJ2-1, with a tentative D call TRBD2 (6 bases). Germline-derived CDR1 and CDR2 are MNHEY and SVGEGT. The CDR3 has 14 amino acids. V was clipped by 6 bases and J by 7 bases, with 16 bases between them. The CDR3 loop is CASRPPSSVNEQFF. The CDR3 coding sequence is TGTGCCAGCAGACCCCCTTCTAGCGTAAATGAGCAGTTCTTC.

Concerning this clonotype: One end of the junction is discordant with germline, which a read error may explain. The rearrangement uses TRBV5-1 and TRBJ2-1, with 7 bases matching TRBD1. The CDR3 loop spans 13 amino acids. Germline V gives CDR1 SGHRS, CDR2 YFSETQ. The CDR3 DNA follows: TGTGCCAGCAGCGTAGGGACAGTCAATGAGCAGTTCTTC. Translating it yields CASSVGTVNEQFF.

This clonotype came up a few times. The V call is TRBV7-8, the J call TRBJ2-7; 10 nucleotides agree with TRBD1. Germline lookup yields CDR1 SGHVS and CDR2 FQNEAQ. The CDR3 runs 15 residues. V was pared by 4 bases and J by 1 base, with 4 bases of the junction left unmatched. CDR3 sequence: CASSWGQGPSYEQYF. The CDR3 DNA is TGTGCCAGCAGCTGGGGACAGGGGCCATCCTACGAGCAGTACTTC.

In its sample, this clonotype was seen a few times. The rearrangement uses TRBV24-1 and TRBJ2-5; perhaps TRBD2 as D (7 bases). Per the germline V gene, CDR1 is KGHDR and CDR2 is SFDVKD. The CDR3 sequence is 13 residues long. Trimming took 7 bases from V and 5 from J, leaving 13 bases between them. CDR3 amino acids: CATRGGDRETQYF. The CDR3 DNA follows: TGTGCCACCAGAGGGGGGGATCGGGAGACCCAGTACTTC.

This chain uses TRBV5-5 with TRBJ1-1, with TRBD1 matching over 7 bases. Trimming removed 2 bases from V and 1 base from J; junction bases left unmatched: 5. Looked up from germline, CDR1 is SGHKS and CDR2 is YYEKEE (reference sequence). The CDR3 sequence is 15 residues long. CDR3 in DNA: TGTGCCAGCAGCTTACAACAGGGGTGGAACACTGAAGCTTTCTTT. Protein product: CASSLQQGWNTEAFF.